This T cell receptor beta chain was documented in a study of shared clonotypes between healthy human individuals. Study-wide background: Plates per donor: three CD4 naive, three CD4 memory, two CD8 naive, one CD8 memory. Study-wide findings and caveats: Around 5% of naive CD4 clonotypes were common to a handful of donors.

Trimming stripped 3 bases from V and 4 bases from J, with 8 bases between. CDR1 is SGHDT, CDR2 YYEEEE, per germline. The CDR3 is made up of 12 amino acids. Concerning this clone itself: The target antigen is unknown.

Original data processing: There were no quality scores in the junction-only immunoSEQ sequences, so filtering differed. Method: immunoSEQ multiplex PCR; TCRdb's copy keeps in-frame clones and lacks some. D and trimming were read from the DNA, whereas the V and J calls and clone size are those reported in that table. The sample lists 2 million to 2.5 million clones; just over 90% were seen once. This clonotype was sampled from a man between 18 and 29 years old in good health. Some clones in this sample may be carry-over from other donors' samples. The chain recombines TRBV5-6 with TRBJ2-7; the D gene is possibly TRBD2 (5 bases). Input material: naive CD4+ T cells from PBMCs. Noted subset: CD45RA+ positively selected. CDR3 in DNA: TGTGCCAGCAGCTGGGAGAAATACGAGCAGTACTTC. Translating gives CASSWEKYEQYF.